The T cell receptor (beta chain) under discussion was sequenced for a study of vaccination effects on CD4 cells after COVID-19. Before any sequencing was done, the ViraFEST assay used viral peptide pools to expand antigen-specific CD4+ T cells. Following an approximately ten-day culture, CD4+ T cells were purified. CDR1 is WSHSY and CDR2 is SAAADI in the germline V gene. The CDR3 contains 16 residues. The V and J ends lost 6 bases and 9 bases, in that order; junction bases with no gene match: 10. Of note for this clone: The target antigen is unknown.

TCRdb's table, derived via immunoSEQ multiplex PCR, lists solely in-frame clones and lacks some. In the table there are 20,000 or so clones, around 72% of which are singletons. The J gene is TRBJ1-6, the V gene TRBV10-2; 11 nucleotides agree with TRBD1. Sequenced here: CD4+ T cells from PBMCs cultured with HCoV-229E spike peptides, sampled before COVID-19 vaccination. This receptor was obtained from a human donor who received a COVID-19 vaccine. The CDR3 region has the DNA TGCGCCAGCAGAAGGGACAGGGGGATCGGGAGTTCACCCCTCCACTTT. This translates into CASRRDRGIGSSPLHF.